These T cell receptor beta chains were read from a single sample in a study of T cell responses to AZD1222 COVID-19 vaccine. Using immunoSEQ multiplex PCR, the repertoire was profiled, and TCRdb retains in-frame clones only, with some absent. Here the sample spans some 170,000 clones, 90% to 95% being singletons. This sample comprised peripheral blood, obtained on day 0 of MenACWY control vaccination. All receptors derive from an adult in good health. CDR3s include the opening cysteine and the closing phenylalanine or tryptophan. A D gene is named only where the DNA matches it firmly. The size entry is marked missing in some rows and otherwise reads once, few, many or a size class.

j_gene: TRBJ1-5
d_gene: .
abundance: .
v_gene: TRBV18
CDR3aa: CATSGGQNQPQHF
CDR3nt: TGTGCCACCTCTGGGGGCCAAAATCAGCCCCAGCATTTT

j_gene: TRBJ2-5
d_gene: .
abundance: .
v_gene: TRBV11-3
CDR3aa: CASTPGTPQETQYF
CDR3nt: TGTGCCAGCACCCCCGGGACCCCCCAAGAGACCCAGTACTTC

j_gene: TRBJ2-7
d_gene: .
abundance: .
v_gene: TRBV3-1/TRBV3-2
CDR3aa: CASSQSLTLLTIREQYF
CDR3nt: TGTGCCAGCAGCCAATCCCTGACGCTACTGACAATTCGCGAGCAGTACTTC

j_gene: TRBJ2-3
d_gene: .
abundance: .
v_gene: TRBV7-2
CDR3aa: CASSSLWGNTDTQYF
CDR3nt: TGTGCCAGCAGCTCCCTGTGGGGGAACACAGATACGCAGTATTTT

j_gene: TRBJ2-3
d_gene: TRBD2
abundance: .
v_gene: TRBV11-2
CDR3aa: CASSFSGRASTDTQYF
CDR3nt: TGTGCCAGCAGTTTTAGCGGGAGAGCTAGCACAGATACGCAGTATTTT

j_gene: TRBJ2-6
d_gene: .
abundance: .
v_gene: TRBV4-1
CDR3aa: CASSLGRMGSGANVLTF
CDR3nt: TGCGCCAGCAGCCTAGGAAGGATGGGATCTGGGGCCAACGTCCTGACTTTC

j_gene: TRBJ2-7
d_gene: TRBD1
abundance: .
v_gene: TRBV28
CDR3aa: CASSGGYYEQYF
CDR3nt: TGTGCCAGCTCAGGGGGTTACTACGAGCAGTACTTC

j_gene: TRBJ1-2
d_gene: .
abundance: .
v_gene: TRBV19
CDR3aa: CASSIERRVSGYTF
CDR3nt: TGTGCCAGTAGTATTGAACGTCGGGTCAGTGGCTACACCTTC

j_gene: TRBJ1-1
d_gene: .
abundance: .
v_gene: TRBV19
CDR3aa: CASSFAPGEAFF
CDR3nt: TGTGCCAGTAGCTTTGCCCCGGGTGAAGCTTTCTTT

j_gene: TRBJ1-1
d_gene: .
abundance: .
v_gene: TRBV5-5
CDR3aa: CASSPPGRAGSGAFF
CDR3nt: TGTGCCAGCAGCCCCCCCGGTCGGGCAGGGTCGGGGGCTTTCTTT

j_gene: TRBJ1-5
d_gene: TRBD1
abundance: .
v_gene: TRBV19
CDR3aa: CASSTGQGGNQPQHF
CDR3nt: TGTGCCAGTAGTACTGGACAGGGTGGCAATCAGCCCCAGCATTTT

j_gene: TRBJ2-1
d_gene: .
abundance: .
v_gene: TRBV24-1
CDR3aa: CATSDGRYNEQFF
CDR3nt: TGTGCCACCAGTGATGGGAGATACAATGAGCAGTTCTTC

j_gene: TRBJ1-3
d_gene: TRBD1
abundance: .
v_gene: TRBV19
CDR3aa: CASSTPQGLYTIYF
CDR3nt: TGTGCCAGTAGTACCCCACAGGGGCTCTACACCATATATTTT

j_gene: TRBJ2-6
d_gene: .
abundance: .
v_gene: TRBV2
CDR3aa: CASTTQQISGANVLTF
CDR3nt: TGTGCCAGCACCACACAGCAAATCTCTGGGGCCAACGTCCTGACTTTC

j_gene: TRBJ1-1
d_gene: .
abundance: .
v_gene: TRBV4-3
CDR3aa: CASSQGRANTEAFF
CDR3nt: TGCGCCAGCAGCCAAGGCAGGGCGAACACTGAAGCTTTCTTT

j_gene: TRBJ1-4
d_gene: .
abundance: once
v_gene: TRBV19
CDR3aa: CASVSNEKLFF
CDR3nt: TGTGCCAGTGTTTCAAATGAAAAACTGTTTTTT

j_gene: TRBJ2-3
d_gene: TRBD2
abundance: .
v_gene: TRBV6-2/TRBV6-3
CDR3aa: CASSRTSGASTDTQYF
CDR3nt: TGTGCCAGCAGTCGAACTAGCGGAGCTAGCACAGATACGCAGTATTTT

j_gene: TRBJ2-2
d_gene: TRBD2
abundance: .
v_gene: TRBV15
CDR3aa: CATSREQGGTGELFF
CDR3nt: TGTGCCACCAGCAGAGAGCAGGGAGGGACCGGGGAGCTGTTTTTT

j_gene: TRBJ2-7
d_gene: .
abundance: .
v_gene: TRBV29-1
CDR3aa: CSVLTGPYEQYF
CDR3nt: TGCAGCGTTTTGACAGGTCCCTACGAGCAGTACTTC

j_gene: TRBJ1-5
d_gene: TRBD1
abundance: .
v_gene: TRBV28
CDR3aa: CASSIPGQGFLGQPQHF
CDR3nt: TGTGCCAGCAGCATTCCGGGACAGGGGTTTTTGGGTCAGCCCCAGCATTTT

j_gene: TRBJ2-1
d_gene: TRBD2
abundance: .
v_gene: TRBV30
CDR3aa: CAWGRGQVYSYNEQFF
CDR3nt: TGTGCCTGGGGGAGGGGCCAGGTCTACTCCTACAATGAGCAGTTCTTC

j_gene: TRBJ1-2
d_gene: TRBD1
abundance: .
v_gene: TRBV13
CDR3aa: CASSNGQGNYGYTF
CDR3nt: TGTGCCAGCAGCAATGGACAGGGAAACTATGGCTACACCTTC

j_gene: TRBJ1-1
d_gene: TRBD1
abundance: .
v_gene: TRBV3-1/TRBV3-2
CDR3aa: CASSQADRVSEAFF
CDR3nt: TGTGCCAGCAGCCAAGCCGACAGGGTCTCTGAAGCTTTCTTT

j_gene: TRBJ1-1
d_gene: .
abundance: .
v_gene: TRBV12-3/TRBV12-4
CDR3aa: CASRTDMNTEAFF
CDR3nt: TGTGCCAGCCGGACGGATATGAACACTGAAGCTTTCTTT

j_gene: TRBJ2-3
d_gene: .
abundance: .
v_gene: TRBV9
CDR3aa: CASSAGPLAQYF
CDR3nt: TGTGCCAGCAGCGCCGGACCCCTGGCGCAGTATTTT

j_gene: TRBJ2-2
d_gene: TRBD2
abundance: .
v_gene: TRBV4-1
CDR3aa: CASSQVAGAQTGELFF
CDR3nt: TGCGCCAGCAGCCAAGTAGCGGGGGCGCAAACCGGGGAGCTGTTTTTT

j_gene: TRBJ1-2
d_gene: .
abundance: .
v_gene: TRBV7-2
CDR3aa: CASSLGGNYGYTF
CDR3nt: TGTGCCAGCAGCTTAGGAGGGAACTATGGCTACACCTTC

j_gene: TRBJ2-2
d_gene: .
abundance: .
v_gene: TRBV19
CDR3aa: CASSPHGRSNTGELFF
CDR3nt: TGTGCCAGTAGTCCTCATGGACGGTCGAACACCGGGGAGCTGTTTTTT

j_gene: TRBJ2-7
d_gene: TRBD1
abundance: .
v_gene: TRBV27
CDR3aa: CASSLQGAKQYF
CDR3nt: TGTGCCAGCAGTTTACAGGGGGCCAAGCAGTACTTC

j_gene: TRBJ2-7
d_gene: .
abundance: .
v_gene: TRBV28
CDR3aa: CASSLEASALGEQYF
CDR3nt: TGTGCCAGCAGTTTAGAGGCGAGTGCCTTGGGCGAGCAGTACTTC

j_gene: TRBJ2-5
d_gene: .
abundance: .
v_gene: TRBV24-1
CDR3aa: CATSLRDGETQYF
CDR3nt: TGTGCCACCAGTCTTCGTGATGGAGAGACCCAGTACTTC

j_gene: TRBJ1-1
d_gene: .
abundance: once
v_gene: TRBV6-1
CDR3aa: CASSELVIRVTEAFF
CDR3nt: TGTGCCAGCAGTGAATTGGTGATAAGGGTCACTGAAGCTTTCTTT

j_gene: TRBJ2-5
d_gene: .
abundance: .
v_gene: TRBV6-1
CDR3aa: CASSEQQGIQETQYF
CDR3nt: TGTGCCAGCAGTGAGCAACAGGGTATCCAAGAGACCCAGTACTTC

j_gene: TRBJ2-3
d_gene: TRBD2
abundance: .
v_gene: TRBV20-1
CDR3aa: CSASVAGADTQYF
CDR3nt: TGCAGTGCTAGTGTGGCGGGAGCAGATACGCAGTATTTT

j_gene: TRBJ1-6
d_gene: .
abundance: .
v_gene: TRBV30
CDR3aa: CAWSVDKGHNSPLHF
CDR3nt: TGTGCCTGGAGTGTGGACAAGGGCCATAATTCACCCCTCCACTTT

j_gene: TRBJ2-7
d_gene: .
abundance: .
v_gene: TRBV12-3/TRBV12-4
CDR3aa: CASRGLKSYEQYF
CDR3nt: TGTGCCAGCAGAGGATTGAAGTCCTACGAGCAGTACTTC

j_gene: TRBJ1-4
d_gene: .
abundance: .
v_gene: TRBV5-1
CDR3aa: CASSPNTPTNEKLFF
CDR3nt: TGCGCCAGCAGCCCAAATACCCCAACTAATGAAAAACTGTTTTTT

j_gene: TRBJ1-5
d_gene: .
abundance: .
v_gene: TRBV6-5
CDR3aa: CASRGGSNQPQHF
CDR3nt: TGTGCCAGCAGGGGAGGAAGCAATCAGCCCCAGCATTTT

j_gene: TRBJ1-3
d_gene: .
abundance: .
v_gene: TRBV14
CDR3aa: CASSPAGWTIYF
CDR3nt: TGTGCCAGCAGCCCTGCGGGTTGGACCATATATTTT

j_gene: TRBJ1-5
d_gene: .
abundance: .
v_gene: TRBV19
CDR3aa: CASSIGQYSNQPQHF
CDR3nt: TGTGCCAGTAGTATAGGACAATATAGCAATCAGCCCCAGCATTTT

j_gene: TRBJ1-2
d_gene: .
abundance: .
v_gene: TRBV12-3/TRBV12-4
CDR3aa: CASSSQYYGYTF
CDR3nt: TGTGCCAGCAGTAGTCAATACTATGGCTACACCTTC

j_gene: TRBJ2-7
d_gene: .
abundance: .
v_gene: TRBV12-3/TRBV12-4
CDR3aa: CASSFGRPYEQYF
CDR3nt: TGTGCCAGCAGTTTCGGGCGACCCTACGAGCAGTACTTC

j_gene: TRBJ2-5
d_gene: .
abundance: .
v_gene: TRBV18
CDR3aa: CASSPKETQYF
CDR3nt: TGTGCCAGCTCACCTAAGGAGACCCAGTACTTC

j_gene: TRBJ1-2
d_gene: TRBD1
abundance: .
v_gene: TRBV5-5
CDR3aa: CASGRKNRGGGYTF
CDR3nt: TGTGCCAGCGGCCGAAAGAACAGGGGTGGCGGCTACACCTTC

j_gene: TRBJ1-1
d_gene: .
abundance: .
v_gene: TRBV21-1
CDR3aa: CASLGNSEDTEAFF
CDR3nt: TGTGCCAGCCTTGGGAACAGTGAGGACACTGAAGCTTTCTTT

j_gene: TRBJ2-2
d_gene: TRBD1
abundance: .
v_gene: TRBV7-3
CDR3aa: CASGRTGNPGELFF
CDR3nt: TGTGCCAGCGGACGGACAGGGAATCCGGGGGAGCTGTTTTTT

j_gene: TRBJ1-3
d_gene: .
abundance: .
v_gene: TRBV19
CDR3aa: CASSIPGRGQNTIYF
CDR3nt: TGTGCCAGTAGTATCCCCGGCCGGGGGCAAAACACCATATATTTT

j_gene: TRBJ1-6
d_gene: TRBD1
abundance: hyperexpanded
v_gene: TRBV28
CDR3aa: CASRRTGGSPLHF
CDR3nt: TGTGCCAGCAGAAGGACAGGAGGATCACCCCTCCACTTT

j_gene: TRBJ2-3
d_gene: .
abundance: .
v_gene: TRBV15
CDR3aa: CATRSVEGSRDTQYF
CDR3nt: TGTGCCACCAGGAGTGTTGAGGGGTCCAGGGATACGCAGTATTTT

j_gene: TRBJ1-6
d_gene: .
abundance: .
v_gene: TRBV5-1
CDR3aa: CASSLDVVSPLHF
CDR3nt: TGCGCCAGCAGCTTGGACGTCGTTTCACCCCTCCACTTT

j_gene: TRBJ1-2
d_gene: TRBD1
abundance: few
v_gene: TRBV5-4
CDR3aa: CASSYDRDGYTF
CDR3nt: TGTGCCAGCAGCTATGACAGGGATGGCTACACCTTC

j_gene: TRBJ2-1
d_gene: .
abundance: .
v_gene: TRBV2
CDR3aa: CASTPADEQFF
CDR3nt: TGTGCCAGCACCCCAGCCGATGAGCAGTTCTTC

j_gene: TRBJ2-7
d_gene: .
abundance: .
v_gene: TRBV19
CDR3aa: CASSIVDLPTYEQYF
CDR3nt: TGTGCCAGTAGTATAGTTGACTTACCCACCTACGAGCAGTACTTC